These 26 T cell receptor beta chains were sequenced from one sample in a study of shared clonotypes between healthy human individuals. Positively selected for CCR7, the CD45RO-negative cells used as naive CD8 cells excluded terminally differentiated effector memory CD45RA+ cells. Profiled with immunoSEQ multiplex PCR; TCRdb holds only in-frame clones, not every one. The sample has about 680,000 clones; 92% are singletons. The sample consisted of naive CD8+ T cells sorted from blood. These TCRs come from a man aged 25-45 years in good health.

The genes are TRBV29-1 and TRBJ2-1; 11 positions match TRBD2. The V and J ends lost 1 base and 8 bases, in that order; junction bases with no gene match: 13. This CDR3 comprises 17 residues. Germline CDR1 SQVTM, CDR2 ANQGSEA. The CDR3 region is CSVEGGATSGILDEQFF. The CDR3, as DNA: TGCAGCGTTGAAGGGGGGGCGACTAGCGGGATTTTAGATGAGCAGTTCTTC.

The chain combines TRBV11-3 with TRBJ2-2, with D unresolved. Germline V gene lookup returns CDR1 SGHNT and CDR2 YENEEA. This CDR3 has 14 residues. The V gene lost 6 bases and the J gene lost 0 bases, with 8 bases spanning the gap. For the CDR3, the DNA is TGTGCCAGCAGAGTATCCGCGAACACCGGGGAGCTGTTTTTT. Residues: CASRVSANTGELFF.

The chain is built from TRBV7-9 and TRBJ2-1; D might be TRBD2 (5 bases). V gave up 8 bases and J gave up 8 bases, with 10 bases separating them. Germline CDR1 and CDR2: SEHNR and FQNEAQ (reference sequence). This CDR3 has 11 amino acids. This CDR3 reads CASDVSDEQFF. Here the CDR3 DNA reads TGTGCCAGCGACGTTAGCGATGAGCAGTTCTTC.

V is TRBV7-8 and J is TRBJ1-1; no reliable D call. This CDR3 region has 15 residues. V lost 1 base and J 0 bases, leaving 9 bases between the germline ends. Germline V gives CDR1 SGHVS, CDR2 FQNEAQ. The CDR3 protein is CASSLGSYMNTEAFF. CDR3 in DNA: TGTGCCAGCAGCTTAGGGTCCTACATGAACACTGAAGCTTTCTTT.

The chain carries TRBV19 and TRBJ2-1, with 11 bases aligning to TRBD2. The V gene's germline CDR1 is LNHDA and CDR2 SQIVND (reference sequence). V dropped 2 bases and J dropped 4; count of bases not matched to a gene: 1. This CDR3 region has 15 residues. The CDR3 nucleotides are TGTGCCAGTAGTATAAGGACTAGCGGGTACAATGAGCAGTTCTTC. This sequence encodes CASSIRTSGYNEQFF.

Only a few counts were recorded for this clone. The chain combines TRBV6-1 with TRBJ2-7, with TRBD2 as a possible D gene (6 bases). The CDR3 consists of 12 residues. Looked up from germline, CDR1 is MNHNS and CDR2 is SASEGT. With 7 bases removed from V and 7 bases from J, the gap between germline ends came to 14 bases. The CDR3: CASTRGRREQYF. As DNA, the CDR3 is TGTGCCAGCACGCGGGGACGTCGGGAGCAGTACTTC.

Regarding this clone: This sample includes further DNA sequences coding for the same CDR3. The rearrangement links TRBV7-9 to TRBJ2-4; D is tentatively TRBD1 or TRBD2 (5 bases each). Germline values: CDR1 SEHNR, CDR2 FQNEAQ (reference sequence). V was pared by 1 base and J by 0 bases, with 10 bases between. This CDR3 spans 16 amino acids. DNA of the CDR3: TGTGCCAGCAGCTTAGTGGGGGAGCTAGCCAAAAACATTCAGTACTTC. Residues: CASSLVGELAKNIQYF.

The chain employs TRBV9 and TRBJ1-1; TRBD1 is a possible D gene (6 bases). V lost 0 bases to trimming and J lost 3 bases, with 12 bases between them. Germline CDR1 SGDLS, CDR2 YYNGEE. This CDR3 has 15 residues. The CDR3 spells CASSVEGGPDTEAFF. The CDR3 bases are TGTGCCAGCAGCGTAGAGGGGGGACCGGACACTGAAGCTTTCTTT.

The chain is built from TRBV5-1 and TRBJ2-1; 9 bases are shared with TRBD1. V shed 1 base, J shed 7 bases, and the junction held 9 bases outside the gene matches. The length of the CDR3 is 16 residues. Germline V CDR1 and CDR2: SGHRS, YFSETQ. The CDR3: CASSLREGQGSNEQFF. CDR3 in DNA: TGCGCCAGCAGCTTGCGGGAAGGACAGGGGTCGAATGAGCAGTTCTTC.

The chain couples TRBV7-3 to TRBJ2-1; 8 nucleotides match TRBD2. V lost 1 base to trimming and J lost 6 bases; unmatched junction nucleotides: 5. The V gene's germline CDR1 is SGHTA and CDR2 FQGTGA. The CDR3 totals 15 residues. The CDR3 DNA reads as TGTGCCAGCAGCTTAAGGGACGCGGGGGGCAATGAGCAGTTCTTC. Translated: CASSLRDAGGNEQFF.

On this clone: Other DNA sequences within the sample encode an identical CDR3. This chain connects TRBV27 to TRBJ2-1; 8 nucleotides match TRBD2. This CDR3 spans 15 amino acids. Unmatched junction bases numbered 11, after V lost 9 bases and J lost 4 bases. Germline CDR1 is MNHEY and CDR2 is SMNVEV (reference sequence). CDR3 DNA sequence: TGTGCCAGTTCCCCCGGGACTAGGGTATACAATGAGCAGTTCTTC. Its protein is CASSPGTRVYNEQFF.

As for this clone: Additional DNA sequences in this sample encode the identical CDR3. The chain couples TRBV7-9 to TRBJ1-5; no clear D. The V gene's germline CDR1 is SEHNR and CDR2 FQNEAQ (reference sequence). Trimming removed 1 base at V and 7 bases at J, with 8 bases between. There are 13 residues in the CDR3. In DNA form, the CDR3 reads TGTGCCAGCAGCTTAGGAGGGCCCCAGCCCCAGCATTTT. Translation gives CASSLGGPQPQHF.

The chain links TRBV27 to TRBJ2-1; possible D gene TRBD1, 6 bases. The CDR3 is made up of 14 amino acids. Between the trimmed V and J ends, which lost 2 bases and 9 bases, there was a span of 14 bases. Germline-derived CDR1 and CDR2 are MNHEY and SMNVEV (reference sequence). CDR3 in DNA: TGTGCCAGCAGTTTAATGCAGGGGAGAATTGAGCAGTTCTTC. The encoded protein is CASSLMQGRIEQFF.

The V gene is TRBV7-9, the J gene TRBJ1-4; weak D call: TRBD1 (5 bases). CDR1 is SEHNR, CDR2 FQNEAQ, per germline (reference sequence). The CDR3 loop spans 17 amino acids. V gave up 2 bases and J gave up 2 bases, with 15 bases separating them. CDR3 protein: CASSLWGSGVTNEKLFF. The CDR3 bases are TGTGCCAGCAGCTTATGGGGGAGTGGGGTCACTAATGAAAAACTGTTTTTT.

The CDR3 DNA reads TGCGCCAGCAGCCAAGATCTCTCACCGTACAATGAGCAGTTCTTC. As protein: CASSQDLSPYNEQFF. The V call is TRBV4-3, the J call TRBJ2-1, with D hard to call. In germline, CDR1 is LGHNA, CDR2 YSLEER. This CDR3 comprises 15 residues. The V end was cut by 0 bases, the J end by 4 bases, with 10 bases between.

The chain has TRBV7-9 and TRBJ2-5; tentatively, D is TRBD1 (6 bases). From germline, CDR1 is SEHNR and CDR2 FQNEAQ (reference sequence). V lost 7 bases to trimming and J lost 2 bases, with 11 bases between them. This CDR3 is 13 amino acids long. CDR3 amino acids: CASTGQGQETQYF. In DNA, the CDR3 is TGTGCCAGCACGGGACAAGGGCAAGAGACCCAGTACTTC. Filled out from reference TRBV7-9 and TRBJ2-5, the complete variable domain reads DTGVSQNPRHKITKRGQNVTFRCDPISEHNRLYWYRQTLGQGPEFLTYFQNEAQLEKSRLLSDRFSAERPKGSFSTLEIQRTEQGDSAMYLCASTGQGQETQYFGPGTRLLVL.

The rearrangement links TRBV7-2 to TRBJ2-7; the D is unclear. The length of the CDR3 is 15 residues. The V gene's germline CDR1 is SGHTA and CDR2 FQGNSA. The V end lost 2 bases, the J end lost 1 base, and 12 bases lay between the germline ends. CDR3 sequence: CASSLRSGISYEQYF. The DNA of the CDR3 is TGTGCCAGCAGCTTAAGGTCAGGAATATCCTACGAGCAGTACTTC. Variable domain in full (rest from reference TRBV7-2 and TRBJ2-7): GAGVSQSPSNKVTEKGKDVELRCDPISGHTALYWYRQSLGQGLEFLIYFQGNSAPDKSGLPSDRFSAERTGGSVSTLTIQRTQQEDSAVYLCASSLRSGISYEQYFGPGTRLTVT.

V is TRBV28 and J is TRBJ2-1; perhaps TRBD1 as D (6 bases). CDR3 length: 16 amino acids. V was trimmed by 7 bases and J by 6 bases, leaving 22 bases between them. Germline V CDR1 and CDR2: MDHEN, SYDVKM. DNA of the CDR3: TGTGCCAGCATACAACGACAGGTAGCGCCGGCCAATGAGCAGTTCTTC. Translation: CASIQRQVAPANEQFF. Variable domain in full (rest from reference TRBV28 and TRBJ2-1): DVKVTQSSRYLVKRTGEKVFLECVQDMDHENMFWYRQDPGLGLRLIYFSYDVKMKEKGDIPEGYSVSREKKERFSLILESASTNQTSMYLCASIQRQVAPANEQFFGPGTRLTVL.

Concerning this clone: The sample has other DNA sequences that encode this CDR3 too. The chain combines TRBV6-5 with TRBJ1-1; a possible D gene is TRBD1 (5 bases). Germline V lookup: CDR1 MNHEY, CDR2 SVGAGI. This CDR3 is 14 amino acids long. V lost 2 bases to trimming and J lost 1 base, with 8 bases between them. The CDR3, as DNA: TGTGCCAGCAGTTACGGTCAGGGGAACACTGAAGCTTTCTTT. Amino acids: CASSYGQGNTEAFF.

V gene TRBV14 combines with J gene TRBJ2-1; D is possibly TRBD1 or TRBD2 (5 bases each). Trimming left V 1 base short and J 7 bases short, with 8 bases between. The germline V gene has CDR1 SGHDN and CDR2 FVKESK. The CDR3 contains 13 residues. This CDR3 is CASSQAWGNEQFF. CDR3 coding DNA: TGTGCCAGCAGCCAAGCATGGGGGAATGAGCAGTTCTTC.

This chain uses TRBV5-5 with TRBJ2-7; tentative D call: TRBD2 (5 bases). Trimming cost V 4 bases and J 5 bases, with 10 bases left between them. CDR3 size: 12 residues. CDR1 and CDR2 from the germline V gene are SGHKS and YYEKEE (reference sequence). The CDR3 region is CASSEGSNEQYF. The CDR3 DNA follows: TGTGCCAGCAGCGAGGGTTCGAACGAGCAGTACTTC.

The CDR3 nucleotides read TGTGCCAGCAGCCAAGGGGGGCTCGGCACTGAAGCTTTCTTT. Translation gives CASSQGGLGTEAFF. The rearrangement links TRBV14 to TRBJ1-1; weak D call: TRBD1 (6 bases). Trimming removed 1 base at V and 4 bases at J, with 10 bases between. Germline CDR1 is SGHDN and CDR2 is FVKESK. The CDR3 totals 14 residues.

This chain uses TRBV14 with TRBJ2-7; 9 nucleotides line up with TRBD1. The germline CDR1 and CDR2 sequences are SGHDN and FVKESK. The CDR3 loop spans 15 amino acids. V gave up 4 bases and J gave up 3 bases; unmatched junction bases: 7. CDR3 bases: TGTGCCAGCAGCCTGGACAGGGGATTTATCTACGAGCAGTACTTC. Its translation: CASSLDRGFIYEQYF.

The CDR3 region is CASSDWGAGRALDTQYF. CDR3 coding DNA: TGCGCCAGCAGCGACTGGGGCGCGGGGAGGGCCTTAGATACGCAGTATTTT. This sequence joins TRBV5-1 and TRBJ2-3; TRBD2 aligns across 7 bases. Losses at the gene ends were 4 bases for V and 5 bases for J; bases not matched to a gene: 16. Germline CDR1 is SGHRS and CDR2 is YFSETQ. The CDR3 is 17 amino acids.

The chain combines TRBV6-5 with TRBJ1-3; no clear D gene. The length of the CDR3 is 12 residues. V was cut by 0 bases and J by 4 bases, with 1 base left in between. Per the germline V gene, CDR1 is MNHEY and CDR2 is SVGAGI. CDR3 loop: CASSYSGNTIYF. The CDR3 DNA reads TGTGCCAGCAGTTACTCCGGAAACACCATATATTTT.

The genes are TRBV27 and TRBJ2-7, with a weak D call TRBD1 (5 bases). CDR1 and CDR2 from the germline V gene are MNHEY and SMNVEV (reference sequence). V shed 5 bases and J shed 5 bases, with 19 bases lying between them. CDR3 length: 15 amino acids. CDR3 sequence reads: CASSGPRQGIHEQYF. The CDR3, as DNA: TGTGCCAGCAGTGGACCCCGGCAGGGAATCCACGAGCAGTACTTC.